The sequence of this T cell receptor (beta chain) was determined in a study of regulatory T cells in long-lasting Graves disease. Noted time point: newly diagnosed GD, antithyroid drugs for less than 3 months. With RNA extracted from PBMCs as input, the TCR library was made. The study's findings and limits: Persistent disease showed a preference for TRBV28, TRBJ1-2 and TRBJ2-5.

Germline V gene lookup returns CDR1 ENHRY and CDR2 SYGVKD. The V gene end was trimmed by 3 bases and the J gene end by 6 bases; junction bases not matched to a gene: 5. This CDR3 spans 15 amino acids. With iRepertoire HTBI primers and Arm-PCR of CDR3 regions, TCR beta libraries were built. TCRdb called the multiplex PCR reads again in MiXCR, with one record for every CDR3 protein. This sample carries roughly 400,000 distinct CDR3 sequences, about 15% of them seen once, and the ten largest clones take approximately 8%. This clonotype was recorded at least ten times. No antigen is known for it. These sequences were also reported in another study, on T cells in Graves' hyperthyroidism and ophthalmopathy. Turning to that study: Using the HTBI primer set, a first-round RT-PCR was run on the TCR CDR3.

This receptor was obtained from a woman aged 40 to 50 with Graves disease. This chain uses TRBV10-3 with TRBJ1-2, with TRBD1 identical over 12 bases. The material sequenced was peripheral blood mononuclear cells (PBMCs), taken at new diagnosis, from a patient treated with antithyroid drugs. As DNA, the CDR3 is TGTGCCATCAGTGAACGGGACAGGGGGCAGAATGGCTACACCTTC. Translating it yields CAISERDRGQNGYTF.